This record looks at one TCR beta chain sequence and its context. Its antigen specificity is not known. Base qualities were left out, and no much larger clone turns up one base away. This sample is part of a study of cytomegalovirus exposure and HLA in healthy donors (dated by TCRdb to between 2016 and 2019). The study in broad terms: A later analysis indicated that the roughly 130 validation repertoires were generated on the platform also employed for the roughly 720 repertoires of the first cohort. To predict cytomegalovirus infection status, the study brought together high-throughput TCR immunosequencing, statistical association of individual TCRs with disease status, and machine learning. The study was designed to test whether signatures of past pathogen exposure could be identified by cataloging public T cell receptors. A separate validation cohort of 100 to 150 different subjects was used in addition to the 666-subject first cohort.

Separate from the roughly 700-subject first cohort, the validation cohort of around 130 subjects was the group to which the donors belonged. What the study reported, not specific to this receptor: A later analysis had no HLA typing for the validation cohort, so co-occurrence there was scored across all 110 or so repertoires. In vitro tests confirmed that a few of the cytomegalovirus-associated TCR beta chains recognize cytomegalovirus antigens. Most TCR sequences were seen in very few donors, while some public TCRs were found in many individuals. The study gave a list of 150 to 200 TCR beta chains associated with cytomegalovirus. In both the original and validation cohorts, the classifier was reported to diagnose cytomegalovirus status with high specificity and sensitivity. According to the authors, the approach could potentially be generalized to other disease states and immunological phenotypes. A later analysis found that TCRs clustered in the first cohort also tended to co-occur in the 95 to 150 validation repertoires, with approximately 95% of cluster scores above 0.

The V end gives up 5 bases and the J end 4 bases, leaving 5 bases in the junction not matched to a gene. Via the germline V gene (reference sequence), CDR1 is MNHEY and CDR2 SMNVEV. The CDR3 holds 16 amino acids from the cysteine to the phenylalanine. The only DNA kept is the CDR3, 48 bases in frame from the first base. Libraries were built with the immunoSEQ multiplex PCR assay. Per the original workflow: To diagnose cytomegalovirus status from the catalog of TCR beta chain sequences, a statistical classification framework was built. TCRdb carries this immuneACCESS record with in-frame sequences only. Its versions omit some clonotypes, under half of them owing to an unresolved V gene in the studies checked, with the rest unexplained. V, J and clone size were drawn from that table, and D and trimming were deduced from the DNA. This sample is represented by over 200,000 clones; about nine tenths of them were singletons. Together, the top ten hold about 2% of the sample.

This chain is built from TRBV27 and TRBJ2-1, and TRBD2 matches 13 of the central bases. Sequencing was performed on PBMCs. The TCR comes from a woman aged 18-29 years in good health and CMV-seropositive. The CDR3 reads CASSLGTSGIYNEQFF. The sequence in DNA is TGTGCCAGCAGTCTAGGGACTAGCGGGATTTACAATGAGCAGTTCTTC.